A single TCR beta chain is shown here with its context. The source of the sample is a study of PD-1 blockade in classical Hodgkin lymphoma. Overall study: Administration of nivolumab to patients was at 3 mg/kg intravenously every 2 weeks.

Only in-frame clones appear in the TCRdb table, and some are missing; sequencing was by immunoSEQ multiplex PCR. The sample has some 41,000 clones, 70% to 80% seen once. Each patient relapsed following autologous stem cell transplantation, and prior brentuximab vedotin exposure differed. The sequences come from peripheral blood mononuclear cells (PBMCs), collected at baseline. The sequence was collected from a human donor with classical Hodgkin lymphoma.

This CDR3 reads CASALLAGTYEQYF. The CDR3 nucleotides read TGTGCCAGCGCGTTACTAGCGGGGACCTACGAGCAGTACTTC. The chain carries TRBV27 and TRBJ2-7; 10 bases fit TRBD2. Germline V CDR1 and CDR2: MNHEY, SMNVEV (reference sequence). The CDR3 spans 14 residues. V gave up 8 bases and J gave up 2 bases; unmatched junction bases: 6.